This T cell receptor (beta chain) emerged from a study of blood T cell repertoires in COVID-19. Original processing methods: Amplification of reference gene primers was used by the study to estimate nucleated cell counts. Using immunoSEQ multiplex PCR, the repertoire was profiled, and TCRdb retains in-frame clones only, with some absent. That table is the source of V, J and clone size, and D and trimming were worked out from the DNA. This sample has 240,000 or so clones, with more than 80% found just once. V dropped 2 bases and J dropped 6 bases, with 7 bases sitting between them. The CDR3 has 13 amino acids. Germline-derived CDR1 and CDR2 are SGHDN and FVKESK.

This TCR derives from a man aged 50-60 years who had been exposed to COVID-19. The sample taken for sequencing was PBMCs or T cells enriched from blood (not recorded which). The chain links TRBV14 to TRBJ1-4; no reliable D call. CDR3 DNA sequence: TGTGCCAGCAGCCAAAGAACGGATGAAAAACTGTTTTTT. Residues: CASSQRTDEKLFF.